This TCR beta chain was recorded in a study of beta chain features in type 1 diabetes. Study overall: Healthy donors, compared against patients, showed similar age, gender and cell yields. Study findings and constraints: Type 1 diabetes patients had TCRB CDR3s that were shorter (moderately but significantly so) in all four CD4+ subsets. There was a possibility that cDNA sequencing over-represented cells with high TCR expression.

The isolated RNA, all of it, was reverse transcribed, so expressed TCRB transcripts were what got sequenced. Assay used: immunoSEQ multiplex PCR; TCRdb lists only in-frame clones, some missing. Seen here are roughly 180,000 clones, about 12% observed once, and the top ten hold 0.5% to 0.75%. Remarks on this clone: The antigen remains unidentified.

The germline gives CDR1 MNHEY, CDR2 SVGAGI. V lost 8 bases, J lost 0 bases, and 11 bases lay in between. The CDR3 covers 14 residues. Researchers reported sorting CD4+ naive, central memory, regulatory and stem cell-like memory cells via CD45RO/CCR7/CD25/CD127/CD95/CD27. The receptor's source is a woman aged 18-35 years in good health. The specimen was central memory CD4+ T cells from blood. The chain employs TRBV6-5 and TRBJ1-5; TRBD1 is a possible D gene (5 bases). CDR3 protein: CASGGAASNQPQHF. For the CDR3, the DNA is TGTGCCAGCGGCGGGGCAGCTAGCAATCAGCCCCAGCATTTT.